This paragraph covers one T cell receptor beta chain sequence. This entry is derived from a study of T-cell memory formation after mild COVID-19. From the 5' RACE reads, TCRdb called clonotypes with MiXCR, one entry per CDR3 protein. The repertoire holds roughly 42,000 distinct CDR3 sequences, with 7.3% as singletons. The CDR3 covers 12 residues. The germline CDR1 and CDR2 sequences are SGHTA and FQGNSA. Unmatched junction bases numbered 5, after V lost 4 bases and J lost 11 bases. The V gene is TRBV7-2, the J gene TRBJ1-1; 9 bases fit TRBD1. The receptor's source is a man younger than 35 who had mild COVID-19 (a few samples of this study predate the infection). Cell type and time point are not known. The specimen was PBMCs or a T cell subset sorted from them (not recorded which). The CDR3 DNA sequence: TGTGCCAGCAGCTCGGACAGGGGAAAGGCTTTCTTT. It is translated as CASSSDRGKAFF.